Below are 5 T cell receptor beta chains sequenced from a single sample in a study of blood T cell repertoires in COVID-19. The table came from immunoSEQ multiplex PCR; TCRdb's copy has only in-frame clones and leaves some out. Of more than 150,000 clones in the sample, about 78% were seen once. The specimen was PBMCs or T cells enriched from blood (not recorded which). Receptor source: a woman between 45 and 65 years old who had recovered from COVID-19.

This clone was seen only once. The CDR3 loop reads CATSRGAGQGETQYF. The CDR3 nucleotides read TGTGCCACCAGCAGAGGGGCAGGGCAGGGAGAGACCCAGTACTTC. The chain links TRBV15 to TRBJ2-5, with D tentatively TRBD1 (5 bases). The V gene lost 1 base and the J gene lost 4 bases, with 13 bases spanning the gap. CDR3 length equals 15 residues. From germline, CDR1 is LNHNV and CDR2 YYDKDF (reference sequence).

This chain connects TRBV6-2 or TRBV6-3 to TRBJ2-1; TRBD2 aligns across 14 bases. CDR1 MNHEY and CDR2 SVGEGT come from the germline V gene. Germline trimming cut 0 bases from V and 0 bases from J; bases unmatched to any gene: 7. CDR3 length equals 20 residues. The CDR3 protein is CASSYSGTSGSESSYNEQFF. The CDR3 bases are TGTGCCAGCAGTTACTCGGGGACTAGCGGGAGTGAGAGCTCCTACAATGAGCAGTTCTTC.

In nucleotides, the CDR3 is TGTGCCAGCAGTTTATTTGTTAGCGGGGCCTCCTACGAGCAGTACTTC. It is translated as CASSLFVSGASYEQYF. This chain joins TRBV28 and TRBJ2-7; 8 bases line up with TRBD2. Germline-derived CDR1 and CDR2 are MDHEN and SYDVKM. The CDR3 is made up of 16 amino acids. V dropped 1 base and J dropped 0; count of bases not matched to a gene: 5.

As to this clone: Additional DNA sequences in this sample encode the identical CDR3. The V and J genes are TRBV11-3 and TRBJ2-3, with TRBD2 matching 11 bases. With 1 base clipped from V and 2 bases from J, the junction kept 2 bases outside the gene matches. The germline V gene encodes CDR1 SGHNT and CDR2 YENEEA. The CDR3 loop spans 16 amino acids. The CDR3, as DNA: TGTGCCAGCAGCTTAGGACTAGCGGGAAACACAGATACGCAGTATTTT. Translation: CASSLGLAGNTDTQYF.

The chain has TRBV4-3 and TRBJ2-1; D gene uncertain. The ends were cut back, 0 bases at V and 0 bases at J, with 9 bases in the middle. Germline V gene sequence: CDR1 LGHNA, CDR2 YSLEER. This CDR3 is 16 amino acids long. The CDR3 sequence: CASSQDRRSSYNEQFF. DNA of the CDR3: TGCGCCAGCAGCCAAGATCGGAGAAGCTCCTACAATGAGCAGTTCTTC.